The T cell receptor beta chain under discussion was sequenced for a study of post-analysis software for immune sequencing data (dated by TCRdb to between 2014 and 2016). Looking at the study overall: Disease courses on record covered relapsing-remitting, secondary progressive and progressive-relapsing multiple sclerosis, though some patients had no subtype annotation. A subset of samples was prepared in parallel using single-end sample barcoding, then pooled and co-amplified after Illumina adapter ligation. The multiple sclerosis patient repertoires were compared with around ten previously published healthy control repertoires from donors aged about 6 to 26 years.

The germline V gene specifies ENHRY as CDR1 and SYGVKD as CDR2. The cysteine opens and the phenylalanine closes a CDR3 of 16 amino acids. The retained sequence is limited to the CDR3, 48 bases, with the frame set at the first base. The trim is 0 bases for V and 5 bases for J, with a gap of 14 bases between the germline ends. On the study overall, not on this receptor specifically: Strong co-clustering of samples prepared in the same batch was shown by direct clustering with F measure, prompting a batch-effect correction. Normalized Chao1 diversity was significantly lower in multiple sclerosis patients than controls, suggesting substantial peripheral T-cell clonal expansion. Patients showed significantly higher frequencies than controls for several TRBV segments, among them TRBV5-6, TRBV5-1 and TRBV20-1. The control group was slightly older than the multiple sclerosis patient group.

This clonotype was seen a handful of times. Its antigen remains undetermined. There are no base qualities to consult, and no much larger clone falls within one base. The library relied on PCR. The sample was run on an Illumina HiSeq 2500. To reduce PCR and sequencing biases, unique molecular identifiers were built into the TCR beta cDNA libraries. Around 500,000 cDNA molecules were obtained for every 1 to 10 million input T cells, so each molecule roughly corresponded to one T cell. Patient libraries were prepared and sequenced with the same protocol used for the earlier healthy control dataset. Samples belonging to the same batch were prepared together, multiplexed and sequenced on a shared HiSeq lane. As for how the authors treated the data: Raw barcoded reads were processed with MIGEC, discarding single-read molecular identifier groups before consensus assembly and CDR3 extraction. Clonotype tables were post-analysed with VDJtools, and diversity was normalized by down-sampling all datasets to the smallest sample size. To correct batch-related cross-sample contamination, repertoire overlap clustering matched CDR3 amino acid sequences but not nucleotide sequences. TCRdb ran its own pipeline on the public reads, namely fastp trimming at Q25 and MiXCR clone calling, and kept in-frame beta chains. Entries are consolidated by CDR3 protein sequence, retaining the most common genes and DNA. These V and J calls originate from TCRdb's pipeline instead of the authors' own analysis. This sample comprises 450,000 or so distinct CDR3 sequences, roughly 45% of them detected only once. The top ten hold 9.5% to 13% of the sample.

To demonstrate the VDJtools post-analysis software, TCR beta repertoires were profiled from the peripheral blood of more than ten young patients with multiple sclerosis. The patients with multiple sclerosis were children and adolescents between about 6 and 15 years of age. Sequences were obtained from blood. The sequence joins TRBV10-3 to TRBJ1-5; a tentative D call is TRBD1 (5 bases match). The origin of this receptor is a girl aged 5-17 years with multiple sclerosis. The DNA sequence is TGTGCCATCAGTGAGTCTTGGCAGGGTAGAGATCAGCCCCAGCATTTT. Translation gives CAISESWQGRDQPQHF.